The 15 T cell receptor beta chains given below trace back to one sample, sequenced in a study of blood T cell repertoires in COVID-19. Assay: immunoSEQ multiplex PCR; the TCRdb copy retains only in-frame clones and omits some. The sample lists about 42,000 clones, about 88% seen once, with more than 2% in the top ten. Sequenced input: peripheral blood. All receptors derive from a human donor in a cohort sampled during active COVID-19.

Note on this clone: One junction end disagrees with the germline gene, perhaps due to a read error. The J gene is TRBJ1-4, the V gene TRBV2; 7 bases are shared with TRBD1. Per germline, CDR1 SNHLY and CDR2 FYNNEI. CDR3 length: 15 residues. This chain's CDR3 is CASREGQAANEKLFF. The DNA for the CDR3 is TGTGCCAGCAGGGAAGGACAGGCGGCTAATGAAAAACTGTTTTTT. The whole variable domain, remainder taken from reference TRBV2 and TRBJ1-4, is EPEVTQTPSHQVTQMGQEVILRCVPISNHLYFYWYRQILGQKVEFLVSFYNNEISEKSEIFDDQFSVERPDGSNFTLKIRSTKLEDSAMYFCASREGQAANEKLFFGSGTQLSVL.

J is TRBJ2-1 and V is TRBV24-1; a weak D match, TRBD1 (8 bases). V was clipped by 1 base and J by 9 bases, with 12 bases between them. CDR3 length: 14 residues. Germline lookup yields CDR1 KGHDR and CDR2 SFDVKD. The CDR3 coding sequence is TGTGCCACCAGTGATTTTACAGGGGGGGGTGAGCAGTTCTTC. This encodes CATSDFTGGGEQFF.

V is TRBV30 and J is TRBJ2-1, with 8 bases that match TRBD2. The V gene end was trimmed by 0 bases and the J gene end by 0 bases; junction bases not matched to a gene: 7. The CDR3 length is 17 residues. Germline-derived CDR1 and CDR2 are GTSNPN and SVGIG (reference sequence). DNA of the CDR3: TGTGCCTGGAGTGTAGCGGGGGTCCTCAGCTCCTACAATGAGCAGTTCTTC. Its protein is CAWSVAGVLSSYNEQFF.

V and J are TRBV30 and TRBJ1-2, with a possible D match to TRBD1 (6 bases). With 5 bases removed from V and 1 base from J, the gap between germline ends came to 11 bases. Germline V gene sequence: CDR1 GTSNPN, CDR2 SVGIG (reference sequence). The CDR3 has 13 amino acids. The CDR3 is CAWSGQLNYGYTF. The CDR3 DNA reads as TGTGCCTGGTCCGGACAGCTTAACTATGGCTACACCTTC.

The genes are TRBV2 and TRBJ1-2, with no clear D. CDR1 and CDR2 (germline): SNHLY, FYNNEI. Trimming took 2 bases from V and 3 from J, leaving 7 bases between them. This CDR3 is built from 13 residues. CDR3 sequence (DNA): TGTGCCAGCAGTGAAAACGGTCACTATGGCTACACCTTC. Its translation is CASSENGHYGYTF.

CDR3 sequence: CASSSGTVLRNEQFF. The CDR3 DNA sequence: TGTGCCAGCTCCTCAGGGACTGTCCTACGGAATGAGCAGTTCTTC. The V call is TRBV18, the J call TRBJ2-1; maybe TRBD2 (6 bases). The CDR3 extends over 15 amino acids. The ends were cut back, 6 bases at V and 7 bases at J, with 19 bases in the middle. Germline V gives CDR1 KGHSH, CDR2 LQKENI.

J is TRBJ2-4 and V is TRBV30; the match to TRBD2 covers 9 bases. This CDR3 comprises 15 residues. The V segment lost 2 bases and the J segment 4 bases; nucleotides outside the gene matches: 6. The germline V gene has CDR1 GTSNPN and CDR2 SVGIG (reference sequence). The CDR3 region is CAWSSGGGAKNIQYF. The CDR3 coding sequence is TGTGCCTGGAGTTCGGGCGGGGGGGCGAAAAACATTCAGTACTTC.

The chain's CDR3 is CASSEVSGGTNTDTQYF. The CDR3, as DNA: TGTGCCAGCAGTGAGGTTAGCGGGGGGACAAACACAGATACGCAGTATTTT. The chain carries TRBV2 and TRBJ2-3; 10 bases line up with TRBD2. V was clipped by 3 bases and J by 2 bases; unmatched bases: 8. Germline assignment: CDR1 SNHLY and CDR2 FYNNEI. This CDR3 is 17 amino acids long.

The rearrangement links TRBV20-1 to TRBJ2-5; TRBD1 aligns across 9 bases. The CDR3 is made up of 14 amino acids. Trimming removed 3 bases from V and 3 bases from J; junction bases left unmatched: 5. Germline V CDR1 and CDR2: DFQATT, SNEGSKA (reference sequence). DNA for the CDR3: TGCAGTGCTAGTGGACAGGGGATGAAAGAGACCCAGTACTTC. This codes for CSASGQGMKETQYF.

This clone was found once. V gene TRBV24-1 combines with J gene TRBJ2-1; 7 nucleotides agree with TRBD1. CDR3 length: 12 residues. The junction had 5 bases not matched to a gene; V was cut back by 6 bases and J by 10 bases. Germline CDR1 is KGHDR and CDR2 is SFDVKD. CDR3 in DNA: TGTGCCACCAGTATAGGGGGCGCCGAGCAGTTCTTC. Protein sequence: CATSIGGAEQFF.

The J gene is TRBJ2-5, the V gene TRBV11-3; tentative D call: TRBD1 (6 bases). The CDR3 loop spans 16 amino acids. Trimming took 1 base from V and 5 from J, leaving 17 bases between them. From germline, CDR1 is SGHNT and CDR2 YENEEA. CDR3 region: CASSLVVGAGDETQYF. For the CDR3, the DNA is TGTGCCAGCAGCTTAGTGGTGGGGGCAGGGGACGAGACCCAGTACTTC.

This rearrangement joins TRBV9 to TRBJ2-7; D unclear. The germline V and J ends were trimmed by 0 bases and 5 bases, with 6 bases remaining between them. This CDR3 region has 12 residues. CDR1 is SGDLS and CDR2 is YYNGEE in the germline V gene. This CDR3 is CASSVVEHEQYF. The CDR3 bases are TGTGCCAGCAGCGTAGTCGAGCACGAGCAGTACTTC.

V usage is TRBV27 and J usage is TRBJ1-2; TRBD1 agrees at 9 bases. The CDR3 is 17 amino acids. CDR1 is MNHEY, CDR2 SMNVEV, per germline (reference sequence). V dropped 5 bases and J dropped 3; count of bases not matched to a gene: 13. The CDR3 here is CASSPLAGQGIYYGYTF. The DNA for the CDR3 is TGTGCCAGCAGTCCGTTGGCGGGACAGGGAATATACTATGGCTACACCTTC.

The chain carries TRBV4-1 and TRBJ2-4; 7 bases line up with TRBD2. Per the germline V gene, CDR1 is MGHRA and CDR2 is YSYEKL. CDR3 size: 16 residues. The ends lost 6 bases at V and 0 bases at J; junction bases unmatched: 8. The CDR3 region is CASSLRGGLAKNIQYF. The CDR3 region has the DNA TGCGCCAGCAGTTTACGCGGGGGACTAGCCAAAAACATTCAGTACTTC.

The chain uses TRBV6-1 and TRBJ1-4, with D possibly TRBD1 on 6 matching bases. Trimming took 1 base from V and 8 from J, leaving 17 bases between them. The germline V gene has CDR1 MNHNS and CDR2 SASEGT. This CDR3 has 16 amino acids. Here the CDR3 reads CASSEGGTSGPEKLFF. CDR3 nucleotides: TGTGCCAGCAGTGAAGGGGGGACATCAGGTCCGGAAAAACTGTTTTTT.